This T cell receptor beta chain was recorded in a study of human T cells and chemical hapten exposure (dated by TCRdb to the early 2020s). Turning to the overall study: For sensitization, 2% DPC in acetone was applied to a roughly 2 cm by roughly 2 cm area of upper inner arm skin. Throughout the study period of around 25 weeks, patients also received therapeutic DPC doses to the scalp every week. Patch tests used Finn chambers with 0.01% DPC on the upper back, scored after 6 days by International Contact Dermatitis Research Group standards. Alopecia areata with under or over 50% scalp involvement, alopecia totalis and alopecia universalis were represented in the patient cohort, which was mostly female. Libraries were pooled for sequencing, and variation in per-sample TCR yields was attributed mainly to small differences in library volumes within the pool. This study followed changes in the peripheral blood TCR repertoire in vivo during primary and secondary sensitization of alopecia patients to the hapten diphenylcyclopropenone (DPC). Blood samples were taken from patients before sensitization (week 0) and at 2, 6 and about 24 weeks after DPC sensitization. Blood for TCR sequencing was provided by twenty-nine alopecia patients at one to four time points (pre-sensitization, 2, 6 and 24 weeks). Paper-wide results and their limitations: The number of PT1 expanded TCRs positively correlated with patch test score, significant at thresholds 8, 16 and 32 but not 4. All patients had alopecia, a presumed autoimmune disease, so their immune response might differ from that of healthy individuals. DPC sensitization did not change how many TCRs were above 1 in 1000 frequency, and no evidence was found of alterations in global repertoire structure. Expanded TCRs formed significantly more large CDR3 similarity clusters than pre-sensitization or healthy control sets, consistent with antigen-driven responses. Repeated subsampling changed both the strength of the expansion versus patch-test correlation and the threshold at which that correlation became significant.

Interpreted using the paper, the time point label stands for: patch test 3, about 24 weeks after DPC sensitization. The treatment or condition label corresponds to: therapeutic diphenylcyclopropenone sensitization with weekly scalp DPC. Blood at each patch-test visit was drawn before the patch test was applied. Eligible patients were aged 18 to 70, diagnosed with alopecia, deemed suitable for DPC therapy, and excluded if pregnant. Unfractionated whole blood was collected in Tempus Blood RNA tubes, and total RNA was extracted from that blood. The library came from RACE. Data came from a NextSeq 500. During library preparation, unique molecular identifiers were attached to individual cDNA molecules so that TCRs could be counted quantitatively and reproducibly. Each blood RNA sample was used to sequence both TCR alpha and TCR beta chains. Under the source paper's analysis protocol: Samples had a median of roughly 100,000 TCRs, with a range from about 23,224 to 750,000. The Decombinator software suite was used to annotate the V, J and CDR3 of the TCR reads. For the PS versus PT1 abundance plots, all samples were subsampled to the same number of TCRs (28,000). Expanded TCRs were defined as absent before sensitization and observed at least eight times at the 2-week time point. TCRdb itself trimmed the public reads at Q25 with fastp, ran MiXCR and retained productive beta chains. For every CDR3 protein sequence, its rows merge into one entry that carries the most common genes and DNA. TCRdb assigned the V and J calls; the authors' analysis was not used. The sample table shows 50,000 or so distinct CDR3 sequences, and approximately 9.9% are seen once. The biggest ten clones account for roughly 17% of the sample.

The junction carries 8 bases between V and J, which are trimmed by 2 bases and 4 bases respectively. From cysteine to phenylalanine, the CDR3 is 13 amino acids long. Left in the record is the CDR3 DNA by itself, 39 bases read in frame from the first base. In the germline V gene, CDR1 corresponds to MNHEY and CDR2 to SVGEGT. This clonotype has a handful of counts. Its recognized antigen is unknown. Per-base quality was not reported, and no clone a single base away is much larger than it. Recombination linked TRBV6-2 or TRBV6-3 to TRBJ1-2; TRBD1 might be the D gene, on 6 matching bases. The sequences come from whole blood, collected in connection with sensitization to the hapten diphenylcyclopropenone (DPC). This TCR was recovered from a woman aged 40 to 50 with alopecia areata. Some clones in this sample may be carry-over from other donors' samples. The sequenced DNA is TGTGCCAGCAGTTACGGGGGCGCCTATGGCTACACCTTC. Translation gives CASSYGGAYGYTF.